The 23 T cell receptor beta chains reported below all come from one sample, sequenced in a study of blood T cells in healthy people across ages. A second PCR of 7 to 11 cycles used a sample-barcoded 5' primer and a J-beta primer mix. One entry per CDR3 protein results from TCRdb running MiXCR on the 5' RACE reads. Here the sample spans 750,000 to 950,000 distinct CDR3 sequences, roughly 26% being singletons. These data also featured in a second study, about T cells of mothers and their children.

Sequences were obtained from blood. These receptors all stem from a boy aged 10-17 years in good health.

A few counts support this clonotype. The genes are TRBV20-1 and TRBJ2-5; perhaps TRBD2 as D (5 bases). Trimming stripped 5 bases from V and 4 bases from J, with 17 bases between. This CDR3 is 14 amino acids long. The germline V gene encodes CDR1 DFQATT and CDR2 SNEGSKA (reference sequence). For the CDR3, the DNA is TGCAGTGCTGCTAGGGCACCGGGAATAGAGACCCAGTACTTC. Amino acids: CSAARAPGIETQYF.

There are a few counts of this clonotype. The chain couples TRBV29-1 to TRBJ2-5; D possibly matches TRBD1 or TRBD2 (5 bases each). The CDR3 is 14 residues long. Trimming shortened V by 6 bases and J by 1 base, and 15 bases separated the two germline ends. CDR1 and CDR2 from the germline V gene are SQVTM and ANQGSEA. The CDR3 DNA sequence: TGCAGCGTCGCACCGGGACGGCTCCAAGAGACCCAGTACTTC. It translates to CSVAPGRLQETQYF.

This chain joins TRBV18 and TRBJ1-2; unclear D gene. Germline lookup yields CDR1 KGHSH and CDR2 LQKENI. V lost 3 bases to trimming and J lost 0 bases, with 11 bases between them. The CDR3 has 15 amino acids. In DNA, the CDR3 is TGTGCCAGCTCACCGTCCGAGACTTCTAACTATGGCTACACCTTC. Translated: CASSPSETSNYGYTF.

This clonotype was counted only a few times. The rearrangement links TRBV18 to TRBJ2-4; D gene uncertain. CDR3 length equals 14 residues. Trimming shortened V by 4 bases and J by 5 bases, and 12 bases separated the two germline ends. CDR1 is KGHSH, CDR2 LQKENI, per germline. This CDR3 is CASSREFRENIQYF. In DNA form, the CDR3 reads TGTGCCAGCTCACGGGAATTTCGGGAAAACATTCAGTACTTC.

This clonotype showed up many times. Written as DNA, the CDR3 is TGTGCCAGCAGCTTGGAGAGCACAGATACGCAGTATTTT. Amino acids: CASSLESTDTQYF. V is TRBV2 and J is TRBJ2-3; D not certain. The CDR3 runs to 13 residues. The V end lost 6 bases, the J end lost 0 bases, and 7 bases lay between the germline ends. Germline CDR1 SNHLY, CDR2 FYNNEI. Full variable domain (outside the CDR3, taken from reference TRBV2 and TRBJ2-3): EPEVTQTPSHQVTQMGQEVILRCVPISNHLYFYWYRQILGQKVEFLVSFYNNEISEKSEIFDDQFSVERPDGSNFTLKIRSTKLEDSAMYFCASSLESTDTQYFGPGTRLTVL.

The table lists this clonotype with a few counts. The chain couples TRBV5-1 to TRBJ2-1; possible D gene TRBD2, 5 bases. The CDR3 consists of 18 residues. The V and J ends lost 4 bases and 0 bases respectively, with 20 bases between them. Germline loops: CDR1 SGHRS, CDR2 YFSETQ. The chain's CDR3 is CASSRGLVAYSSYNEQFF. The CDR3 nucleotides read TGCGCCAGCAGCCGAGGGTTAGTAGCGTACAGCTCCTACAATGAGCAGTTCTTC.

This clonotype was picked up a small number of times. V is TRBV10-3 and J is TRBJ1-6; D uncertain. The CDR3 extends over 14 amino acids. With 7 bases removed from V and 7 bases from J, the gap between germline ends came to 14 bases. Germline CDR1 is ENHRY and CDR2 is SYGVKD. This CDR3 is CAITSDTLNSPLHF. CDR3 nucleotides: TGTGCCATCACCTCCGACACCTTAAATTCACCCCTCCACTTT.

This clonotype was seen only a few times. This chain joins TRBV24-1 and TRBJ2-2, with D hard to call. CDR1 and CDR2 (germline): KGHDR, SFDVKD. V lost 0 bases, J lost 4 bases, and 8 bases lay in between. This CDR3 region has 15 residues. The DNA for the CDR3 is TGTGCCACCAGTGATTTGGGACGGGCCACCGGGGAGCTGTTTTTT. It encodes CATSDLGRATGELFF.

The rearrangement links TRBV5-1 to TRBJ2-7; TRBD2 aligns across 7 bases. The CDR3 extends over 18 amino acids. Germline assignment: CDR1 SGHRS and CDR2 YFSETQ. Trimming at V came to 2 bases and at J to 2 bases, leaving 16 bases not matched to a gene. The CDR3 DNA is TGCGCCAGCAGCTTCGCTATCCTGGGGAGCGGGGTCCCCTACGAGCAGTACTTC. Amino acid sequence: CASSFAILGSGVPYEQYF.

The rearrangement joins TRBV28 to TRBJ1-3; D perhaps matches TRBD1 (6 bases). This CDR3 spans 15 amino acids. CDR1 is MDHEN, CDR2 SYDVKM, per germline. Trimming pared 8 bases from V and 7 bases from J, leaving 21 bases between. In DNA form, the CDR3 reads TGTGCCAGCTCCGGCGGGGGCGCCGGGGCGAACACCATATATTTT. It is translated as CASSGGGAGANTIYF.

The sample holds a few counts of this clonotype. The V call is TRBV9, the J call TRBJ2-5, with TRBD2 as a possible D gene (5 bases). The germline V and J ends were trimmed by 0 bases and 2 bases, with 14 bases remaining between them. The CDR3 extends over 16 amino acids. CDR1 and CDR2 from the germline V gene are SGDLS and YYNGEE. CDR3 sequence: CASSVGGSTAQETQYF. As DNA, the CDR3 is TGTGCCAGCAGCGTAGGAGGGAGTACAGCTCAAGAGACCCAGTACTTC.

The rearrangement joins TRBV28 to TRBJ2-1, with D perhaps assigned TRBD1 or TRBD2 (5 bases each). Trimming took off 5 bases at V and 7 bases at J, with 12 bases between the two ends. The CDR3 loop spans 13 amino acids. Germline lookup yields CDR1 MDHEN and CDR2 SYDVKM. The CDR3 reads CASSRGLQNEQFF. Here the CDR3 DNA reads TGTGCCAGCAGTCGGGGCCTTCAGAATGAGCAGTTCTTC.

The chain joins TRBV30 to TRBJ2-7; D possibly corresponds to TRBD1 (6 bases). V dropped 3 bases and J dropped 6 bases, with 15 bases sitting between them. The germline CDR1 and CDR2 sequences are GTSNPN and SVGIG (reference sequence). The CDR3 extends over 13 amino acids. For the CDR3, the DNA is TGTGCCTGGAGCCGTCGGACAGCAGGCGAGCAGTACTTC. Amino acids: CAWSRRTAGEQYF.

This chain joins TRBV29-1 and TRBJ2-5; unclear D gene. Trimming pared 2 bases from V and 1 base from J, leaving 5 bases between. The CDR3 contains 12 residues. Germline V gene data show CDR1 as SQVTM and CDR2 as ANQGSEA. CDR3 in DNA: TGCAGCGTTGAAAAAAGCCAAGAGACCCAGTACTTC. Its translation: CSVEKSQETQYF.

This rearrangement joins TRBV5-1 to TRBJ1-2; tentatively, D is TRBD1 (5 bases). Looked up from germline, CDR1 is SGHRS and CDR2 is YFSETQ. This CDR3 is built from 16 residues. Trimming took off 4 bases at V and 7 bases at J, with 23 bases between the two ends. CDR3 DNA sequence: TGCGCCAGCAGCACGAGGGTCGGGGCCCAGGAGTTTGGCTACACCTTC. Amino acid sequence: CASSTRVGAQEFGYTF.

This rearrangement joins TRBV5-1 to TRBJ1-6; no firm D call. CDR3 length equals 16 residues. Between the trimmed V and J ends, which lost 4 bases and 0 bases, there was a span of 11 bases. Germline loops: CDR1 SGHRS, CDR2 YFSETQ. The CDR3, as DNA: TGCGCCAGCAGCCTGTCCTGGAGCTCCTATAATTCACCCCTCCACTTT. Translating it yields CASSLSWSSYNSPLHF.

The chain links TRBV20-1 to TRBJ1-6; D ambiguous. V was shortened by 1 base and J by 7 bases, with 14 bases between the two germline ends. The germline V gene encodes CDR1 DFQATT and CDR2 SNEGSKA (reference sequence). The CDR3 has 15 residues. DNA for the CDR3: TGCAGTGCTAGAGTGCCCGGACGTTCGAATTCACCCCTCCACTTT. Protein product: CSARVPGRSNSPLHF.

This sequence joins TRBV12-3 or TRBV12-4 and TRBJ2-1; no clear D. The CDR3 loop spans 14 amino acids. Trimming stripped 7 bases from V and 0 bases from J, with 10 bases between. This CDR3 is CASIPASSYNEQFF. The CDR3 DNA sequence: TGTGCCAGCATTCCGGCCAGCTCCTACAATGAGCAGTTCTTC.

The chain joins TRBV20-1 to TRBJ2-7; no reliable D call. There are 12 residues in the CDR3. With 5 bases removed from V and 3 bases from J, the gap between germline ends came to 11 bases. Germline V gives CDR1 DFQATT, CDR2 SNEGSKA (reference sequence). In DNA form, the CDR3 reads TGCAGTGCTTCAGACGAGATCTACGAGCAGTACTTC. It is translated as CSASDEIYEQYF.

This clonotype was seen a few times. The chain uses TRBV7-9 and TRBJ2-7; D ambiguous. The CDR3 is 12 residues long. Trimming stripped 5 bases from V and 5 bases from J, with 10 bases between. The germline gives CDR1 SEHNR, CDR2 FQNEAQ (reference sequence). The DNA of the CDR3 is TGTGCCAGCAGCGGCGTGATCCACGAGCAGTACTTC. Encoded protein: CASSGVIHEQYF. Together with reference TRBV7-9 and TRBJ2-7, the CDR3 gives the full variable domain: DTGVSQNPRHKITKRGQNVTFRCDPISEHNRLYWYRQTLGQGPEFLTYFQNEAQLEKSRLLSDRFSAERPKGSFSTLEIQRTEQGDSAMYLCASSGVIHEQYFGPGTRLTVT.

The CDR3 bases are TGTGCCAGCAGTTTCGGGGCTAGCGGGGGGGCTACGGGAGAGACCCAGTACTTC. It specifies CASSFGASGGATGETQYF. This sequence joins TRBV12-3 or TRBV12-4 and TRBJ2-5; TRBD2 matches at 12 bases. This CDR3 region has 18 residues. V was pared by 3 bases and J by 4 bases, with 12 bases of the junction left unmatched.

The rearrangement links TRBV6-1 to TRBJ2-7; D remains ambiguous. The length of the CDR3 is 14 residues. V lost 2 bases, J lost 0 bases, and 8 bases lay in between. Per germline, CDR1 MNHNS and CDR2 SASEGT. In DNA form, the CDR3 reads TGTGCCAGCAGTGAATATCACGGCTCCTACGAGCAGTACTTC. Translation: CASSEYHGSYEQYF.

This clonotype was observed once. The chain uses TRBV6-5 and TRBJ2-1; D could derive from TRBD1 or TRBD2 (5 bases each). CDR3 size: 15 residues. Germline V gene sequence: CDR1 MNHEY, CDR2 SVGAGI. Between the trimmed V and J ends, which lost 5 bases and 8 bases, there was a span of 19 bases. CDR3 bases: TGTGCCAGCAGTCCCCGGGACGCGACTTCCCATGAGCAGTTCTTC. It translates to CASSPRDATSHEQFF.